The following is a TCR beta chain sequence with its context. Its antigen is currently unknown. Using immunoSEQ multiplex PCR, the repertoire was profiled, and TCRdb retains in-frame clones only, with some absent. The table includes around 31,000 clones, roughly 80% detected once. The sample is drawn from a study of early stage breast cancer tumors. Study in general: ER+/PR+/HER2- status applied to about 75% of the 16 invasive breast tumors. General study findings and limits: Blood repertoires resembled normal breast more than tumor.

Sequenced sample: blood. This TCR was recovered from a person in their 40s with breast cancer.

The CDR3 nucleotides read TGCGCCAGCAGCTTGCTCCAAGGGGAGGGGACCCAGTACTTC. Protein product: CASSLLQGEGTQYF. This rearrangement joins TRBV5-1 to TRBJ2-5, with TRBD2 identical over 7 bases. Germline CDR1 is SGHRS and CDR2 is YFSETQ. This CDR3 is 14 amino acids long. V was pared by 1 base and J by 7 bases, with 7 bases of the junction left unmatched. Complete variable domain (other parts from reference TRBV5-1 and TRBJ2-5): KAGVTQTPRYLIKTRGQQVTLSCSPISGHRSVSWYQQTPGQGLQFLFEYFSETQRNKGNFPGRFSGRQFSNSRSEMNVSTLELGDSALYLCASSLLQGEGTQYFGPGTRLLVL.